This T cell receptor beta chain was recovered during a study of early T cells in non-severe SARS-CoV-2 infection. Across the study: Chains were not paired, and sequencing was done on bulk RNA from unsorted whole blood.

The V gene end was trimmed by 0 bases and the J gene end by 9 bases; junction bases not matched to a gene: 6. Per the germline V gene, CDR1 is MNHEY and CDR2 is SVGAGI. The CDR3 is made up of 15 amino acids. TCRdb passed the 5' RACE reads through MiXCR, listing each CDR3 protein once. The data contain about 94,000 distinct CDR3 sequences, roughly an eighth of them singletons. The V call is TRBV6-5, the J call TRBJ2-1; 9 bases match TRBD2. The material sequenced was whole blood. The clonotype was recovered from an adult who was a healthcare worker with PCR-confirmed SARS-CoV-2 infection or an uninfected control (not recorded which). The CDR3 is CASSYSQRGDGEQFF. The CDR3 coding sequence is TGTGCCAGCAGTTACTCCCAGCGGGGGGATGGTGAGCAGTTCTTC.